Each of the 22 T cell receptor beta chains below was sequenced from the same sample in a study of T cell repertoires in aging, cancer and after chemotherapy. Peripheral blood genomic DNA, not sorted cells or RNA, was the template. A mixed TRB-A/B primer pool amplified rearranged TRB by multiplex touch-down PCR. TCRdb redid the calling of the multiplex PCR reads with MiXCR, one entry per CDR3 protein. This table holds about 3,100 distinct CDR3 sequences, over 30% found once. The sequencing sample was made of blood. Receptor source: a human donor in good health.

By sample share, this clonotype is medium-sized. The chain joins TRBV20-1 to TRBJ2-3, with 11 bases lining up with TRBD2. V lost 4 bases to trimming and J lost 1 base; unmatched junction nucleotides: 7. Germline CDR1 reads DFQATT; CDR2 reads SNEGSKA (reference sequence). The CDR3 has 16 residues. The CDR3 here is CSATQLGLAGTDTQYF. CDR3 DNA: TGCAGTGCTACCCAACTGGGACTAGCGGGCACAGATACGCAGTATTTT.

The V and J genes are TRBV6-2 or TRBV6-3 and TRBJ2-3; TRBD1 matches 8 bases. Germline CDR1 MNHEY, CDR2 SVGEGT. Unmatched junction bases numbered 4, after V lost 6 bases and J lost 5 bases. The CDR3 extends over 13 amino acids. The CDR3 DNA reads as TGTGCCAGCAGGACAGGGGATTTAGATACGCAGTATTTT. This gives the protein CASRTGDLDTQYF.

This chain joins TRBV14 and TRBJ2-1; 9 bases fit TRBD1. Germline values: CDR1 SGHDN, CDR2 FVKESK. V gave up 4 bases and J gave up 8 bases; unmatched junction bases: 6. This CDR3 spans 14 amino acids. The CDR3 sequence is CASSRDRVWDEQFF. DNA for the CDR3: TGTGCCAGCAGCCGGGACAGGGTATGGGATGAGCAGTTCTTC. The entire variable domain, with the rest obtained from reference TRBV14 and TRBJ2-1, is as follows: EAGVTQFPSHSVIEKGQTVTLRCDPISGHDNLYWYRRVMGKEIKFLLHFVKESKQDESGMPNNRFLAERTGGTYSTLKVQPAELEDSGVYFCASSRDRVWDEQFFGPGTRLTVL.

The genes are TRBV5-6 and TRBJ2-5; 7 bases match TRBD1. V dropped 5 bases and J dropped 4; count of bases not matched to a gene: 2. Germline CDR1 SGHDT, CDR2 YYEEEE. This CDR3 has 12 residues. CDR3 nucleotide sequence: TGTGCCAGCAGGGCAGGGGGAGAGACCCAGTACTTC. This encodes CASRAGGETQYF. Filled out from reference TRBV5-6 and TRBJ2-5, the complete variable domain reads DAGVTQSPTHLIKTRGQQVTLRCSPKSGHDTVSWYQQALGQGPQFIFQYYEEEERQRGNFPDRFSGHQFPNYSSELNVNALLLGDSALYLCASRAGGETQYFGPGTRLLVL.

The V call is TRBV18, the J call TRBJ2-5; D remains unclear. Germline V gene sequence: CDR1 KGHSH, CDR2 LQKENI. The CDR3 has 13 amino acids. Trimming shortened V by 2 bases and J by 3 bases, and 7 bases separated the two germline ends. DNA for the CDR3: TGTGCCAGCTCACCAGGGCTTAAAGAGACCCAGTACTTC. As protein: CASSPGLKETQYF.

The chain's CDR3 is CASSTGNTDTQYF. The DNA of the CDR3 is TGTGCCAGCAGCACAGGGAACACAGATACGCAGTATTTT. The chain is built from TRBV7-9 and TRBJ2-3, with a tentative D call TRBD1 (6 bases). This CDR3 contains 13 residues. CDR1 SEHNR and CDR2 FQNEAQ come from the germline V gene (reference sequence). Trimming left V 5 bases short and J 2 bases short, with 8 bases between.

CDR3 region: CASSLMTDRGTKAFF. Written as DNA, the CDR3 is TGTGCCAGCAGTTTAATGACGGACAGGGGTACTAAAGCTTTCTTT. V gene TRBV12-3 or TRBV12-4 combines with J gene TRBJ1-1; 9 nucleotides line up with TRBD1. This CDR3 comprises 15 residues. Germline trimming cut 2 bases from V and 9 bases from J; bases unmatched to any gene: 10.

Only a few counts were recorded for this clonotype. This rearrangement joins TRBV5-4 to TRBJ2-3, with a tentative D call TRBD1 (5 bases). This CDR3 contains 13 residues. The germline V gene has CDR1 SGHNT and CDR2 YYREEE (reference sequence). The germline V and J ends were trimmed by 0 bases and 4 bases, with 6 bases remaining between them. CDR3 protein: CASSLEGADTQYF. DNA of the CDR3: TGTGCCAGCAGCTTGGAAGGGGCAGATACGCAGTATTTT.

The chain uses TRBV24-1 and TRBJ1-2; D may be TRBD1 (5 bases). V lost 4 bases and J 0 bases, leaving 11 bases between the germline ends. The CDR3 is 15 amino acids. Per the germline V gene, CDR1 is KGHDR and CDR2 is SFDVKD. In DNA form, the CDR3 reads TGTGCCACCAGTGAACCAGGGCCCGCTAACTATGGCTACACCTTC. Translated, it gives CATSEPGPANYGYTF.

This chain links TRBV6-5 with TRBJ1-1; 8 bases are shared with TRBD1. The CDR3 length is 17 residues. The J segment lost 0 bases and the V segment lost 2 bases, leaving 8 bases of the junction unmatched. Germline V gene lookup returns CDR1 MNHEY and CDR2 SVGAGI. CDR3 in DNA: TGTGCCAGCAGTTACCCACAGGGGGGGCTTATGAACACTGAAGCTTTCTTT. Its translation is CASSYPQGGLMNTEAFF.

The chain is built from TRBV6-5 and TRBJ1-1; maybe TRBD1 (5 bases). The V end lost 6 bases, the J end lost 7 bases, and 24 bases lay between the germline ends. Germline CDR1 and CDR2: MNHEY and SVGAGI. This CDR3 spans 16 amino acids. As DNA, the CDR3 is TGTGCCAGCAGCCGTTCCTTTACGTGGGGCGCAGGTGAAGCTTTCTTT. Its translation: CASSRSFTWGAGEAFF.

The chain has TRBV19 and TRBJ1-3; D may be TRBD1 (5 bases). With 6 bases removed from V and 2 bases from J, the gap between germline ends came to 11 bases. CDR1 is LNHDA, CDR2 SQIVND, per germline (reference sequence). This CDR3 has 14 residues. The CDR3 DNA sequence: TGTGCCAGTAGACGGGGGACGGCTGGAAACACCATATATTTT. As protein: CASRRGTAGNTIYF. The full variable domain, rest sourced from reference TRBV19 and TRBJ1-3, is DGGITQSPKYLFRKEGQNVTLSCEQNLNHDAMYWYRQDPGQGLRLIYYSQIVNDFQKGDIAEGYSVSREKKESFPLTVTSAQKNPTAFYLCASRRGTAGNTIYFGEGSWLTVV.

The chain couples TRBV7-2 to TRBJ1-2; D remains unclear. V was pared by 3 bases and J by 0 bases, with 11 bases between. The V gene's germline CDR1 is SGHTA and CDR2 FQGNSA. This CDR3 has 15 residues. In DNA, the CDR3 is TGTGCCAGCAGCTTCCCCCCCACCGCTAACTATGGCTACACCTTC. This sequence encodes CASSFPPTANYGYTF.

The rearrangement joins TRBV27 to TRBJ2-1, with a weak D call TRBD2 (6 bases). Per germline, CDR1 MNHEY and CDR2 SMNVEV (reference sequence). The CDR3 contains 13 residues. V lost 8 bases and J lost 4, with 12 bases in between. The CDR3 region has the DNA TGTGCCAGCCGACGTGGGACTTACAATGAGCAGTTCTTC. Its protein is CASRRGTYNEQFF.

On this clonotype itself: The junction differs from germline at one of its ends, possibly a read error. The chain has TRBV27 and TRBJ2-2; D remains ambiguous. The CDR3 is made up of 12 amino acids. Germline V gene lookup returns CDR1 MNHEY and CDR2 SMNVEV (reference sequence). CDR3 amino acids: CASSRNSGELFF. CDR3 DNA sequence: TGTGCCAGCAGCCGGAACTCCGGGGAGCTGTTTTTT.

This chain links TRBV12-3 or TRBV12-4 with TRBJ2-1, with TRBD2 identical over 14 bases. V shed 5 bases, J shed 8 bases, and the junction held 8 bases outside the gene matches. The CDR3 consists of 16 residues. CDR3 in amino acids: CASSPLTSGGVDEQFF. The CDR3 nucleotides read TGTGCCAGCAGTCCCCTGACTAGCGGGGGGGTTGATGAGCAGTTCTTC.

This clonotype was detected only a few times. The chain employs TRBV12-3 or TRBV12-4 and TRBJ1-4; TRBD1 matches at 9 bases. The CDR3 contains 14 residues. The V segment lost 4 bases and the J segment 6 bases; nucleotides outside the gene matches: 3. This CDR3 reads CASSWGQGYEKLFF. CDR3 DNA: TGTGCCAGCAGTTGGGGACAGGGCTATGAAAAACTGTTTTTT.

This clonotype was seen more than once but under ten times. V and J are TRBV12-3 or TRBV12-4 and TRBJ2-1; TRBD1 aligns across 8 bases. V was clipped by 6 bases and J by 8 bases; unmatched bases: 3. The CDR3 totals 12 residues. DNA for the CDR3: TGTGCCAGCAGACAGACAGGGGATGAGCAGTTCTTC. This gives the protein CASRQTGDEQFF.

The chain links TRBV18 to TRBJ2-2; D may be TRBD2 (6 bases). V was cut by 8 bases and J by 1 base, with 11 bases left in between. The CDR3 totals 14 residues. Germline V gives CDR1 KGHSH, CDR2 LQKENI. This CDR3 is CASRPGGNTGELFF. As DNA, the CDR3 is TGTGCCAGCCGGCCCGGGGGGAACACCGGGGAGCTGTTTTTT.

This chain uses TRBV18 with TRBJ2-3; D is perhaps TRBD2 (5 bases). V was pared by 3 bases and J by 7 bases, with 11 bases between. Germline loops: CDR1 KGHSH, CDR2 LQKENI. The CDR3 runs 13 residues. CDR3 bases: TGTGCCAGCTCACCCCAAGGGAGTAATACGCAGTATTTT. Translation: CASSPQGSNTQYF. The variable domain in full, with the rest retrieved from reference TRBV18 and TRBJ2-3, is NAGVMQNPRHLVRRRGQEARLRCSPMKGHSHVYWYRQLPEEGLKFMVYLQKENIIDESGMPKERFSAEFPKEGPSILRIQQVVRGDSAAYFCASSPQGSNTQYFGPGTRLTVL.

This clonotype appeared a few times. The rearrangement joins TRBV19 to TRBJ2-1, with 8 bases identical to TRBD1. This CDR3 has 12 residues. Trimming removed 10 bases from V and 8 bases from J; junction bases left unmatched: 7. Germline CDR1 is LNHDA and CDR2 is SQIVND (reference sequence). The CDR3 loop is CATGQGWDEQFF. The CDR3 DNA reads as TGTGCCACCGGACAGGGTTGGGATGAGCAGTTCTTC.

This rearrangement joins TRBV7-6 to TRBJ2-2; D unclear. This CDR3 region has 14 residues. Germline V gives CDR1 SGHVS, CDR2 FNYEAQ. The V gene lost 6 bases and the J gene lost 1 base, with 9 bases spanning the gap. CDR3 DNA: TGTGCCAGCAGTCTATCGGGGAACACCGGGGAGCTGTTTTTT. Its protein product is CASSLSGNTGELFF.